This T cell receptor (beta chain) was documented in a study of blood T cell repertoires in COVID-19. Study details: There were acute and convalescent COVID-19 samples, and they came from the United States, Italy and Spain. The cDNA or gDNA used as material had been derived from T cells, B-cell-depleted T cells, or PBMCs.

The CDR3 has 15 residues. V lost 4 bases, J lost 2 bases, and 6 bases stayed unmatched. The germline CDR1 and CDR2 sequences are LGHDT and YNNKEL (reference sequence). In the authors' methods: Nucleated cell counts were estimated from reference gene primer amplification. The protocol was immunoSEQ multiplex PCR, while the TCRdb copy is restricted to in-frame clones and leaves out a portion. V and J calls and clone size come straight from that table; D and trimming were deduced from the DNA. This sample has fewer than 150,000 clones; roughly four fifths occur once, and the top ten carry more than 10%.

The sample comprised peripheral blood. V gene TRBV3-1 (or the pseudogene TRBV3-2) combines with J gene TRBJ2-3; 7 positions agree with TRBD2. The TCR comes from a human donor in a cohort sampled during active COVID-19. The CDR3 coding sequence is TGTGCCAGCAGCCGCGGGGGAGAGAACACAGATACGCAGTATTTT. As protein: CASSRGGENTDTQYF.